Below, 15 T cell receptor beta chains from the same sample are listed, as sequenced in a study of PD-1 blockade in classical Hodgkin lymphoma. Relapse after autologous stem cell transplantation occurred in every patient, and brentuximab vedotin exposure varied. Sequencing was performed with immunoSEQ multiplex PCR; in TCRdb, only in-frame clones are kept and a portion is missing. The data contain about 36,000 clones, roughly three quarters of them singletons. This specimen was peripheral blood mononuclear cells (PBMCs), taken before the second cycle of nivolumab. The receptor set was obtained from a human donor with classical Hodgkin lymphoma.

J is TRBJ2-2 and V is TRBV9, with a tentative D call TRBD1 (6 bases). CDR1 is SGDLS and CDR2 is YYNGEE in the germline V gene. With 3 bases removed from V and 2 bases from J, the gap between germline ends came to 11 bases. CDR3 length: 15 residues. CDR3 bases: TGTGCCAGCAGCGAACAGGGCTCCAACACCGGGGAGCTGTTTTTT. It codes for CASSEQGSNTGELFF.

V and J are TRBV29-1 and TRBJ2-5; the D gene is possibly TRBD2 (6 bases). This CDR3 spans 15 amino acids. Per germline, CDR1 SQVTM and CDR2 ANQGSEA. Trimming left V 2 bases short and J 2 bases short, with 15 bases between. The CDR3 coding sequence is TGCAGCGTTGAACTTAGCGGAGTTATACAAGAGACCCAGTACTTC. Residues: CSVELSGVIQETQYF.

The J gene is TRBJ1-2, the V gene TRBV7-2; TRBD1 is a possible D gene (6 bases). Trimming took off 5 bases at V and 11 bases at J, with 24 bases between the two ends. CDR3 length: 15 amino acids. Per germline, CDR1 SGHTA and CDR2 FQGNSA. The CDR3 here is CASSPSRATGPPYTF. In DNA form, the CDR3 reads TGTGCCAGCAGCCCGAGTAGAGCGACAGGCCCCCCGTACACCTTC.

The rearrangement uses TRBV6-5 and TRBJ2-7; D is ambiguous. Germline V gene data show CDR1 as MNHEY and CDR2 as SVGAGI. Trimming shortened V by 6 bases and J by 2 bases, and 11 bases separated the two germline ends. The CDR3 contains 13 residues. The CDR3 here is CASRALTTYEQYF. The CDR3 DNA reads TGTGCCAGCAGAGCCCTCACTACCTACGAGCAGTACTTC.

The chain couples TRBV18 to TRBJ2-5; weak D call: TRBD1 (6 bases). The CDR3 runs to 14 residues. V gave up 3 bases and J gave up 5 bases, with 13 bases separating them. The germline gives CDR1 KGHSH, CDR2 LQKENI. CDR3 DNA: TGTGCCAGCTCACCGATAACAGGGTTGGAGACCCAGTACTTC. Its translation is CASSPITGLETQYF.

V gene TRBV7-9 combines with J gene TRBJ1-2; D perhaps matches TRBD1 (5 bases). V was clipped by 5 bases and J by 8 bases, with 12 bases between them. The germline V gene has CDR1 SEHNR and CDR2 FQNEAQ (reference sequence). The CDR3 contains 12 residues. The CDR3 here is CASSRQGWGYTF. The CDR3 region has the DNA TGTGCCAGCAGCCGTCAGGGTTGGGGCTACACCTTC.

The gene calls are TRBV18 and TRBJ1-1; tentative D call: TRBD1 (5 bases). The CDR3 length is 14 residues. Trimming took off 0 bases at V and 5 bases at J, with 10 bases between the two ends. CDR1 is KGHSH and CDR2 is LQKENI in the germline V gene. CDR3 bases: TGTGCCAGCTCACCACCGGGGGTGGGGACTGAAGCTTTCTTT. This codes for CASSPPGVGTEAFF.

In this sample, this clone turned up a few times. The chain couples TRBV2 to TRBJ2-3, with TRBD2 matching over 10 bases. V shed 2 bases, J shed 0 bases, and the junction held 5 bases outside the gene matches. CDR3 length equals 17 residues. CDR1 and CDR2 from the germline V gene are SNHLY and FYNNEI. The CDR3 spells CASSEIFSGGSTDTQYF. CDR3 nucleotides: TGTGCCAGCAGTGAAATTTTTAGCGGGGGGAGCACAGATACGCAGTATTTT.

The chain employs TRBV7-3 and TRBJ2-3; D is unclear. The CDR3 consists of 14 residues. V lost 5 bases, J lost 8 bases, and 17 bases lay in between. CDR1 is SGHTA, CDR2 FQGTGA, per germline. The CDR3: CASSLIGGVSTQYF. The CDR3 DNA follows: TGTGCCAGCAGCCTAATAGGTGGGGTATCTACGCAGTATTTT.

The chain couples TRBV5-1 to TRBJ2-7; no definite D call. V was shortened by 5 bases and J by 0 bases, with 9 bases between the two germline ends. This CDR3 has 13 residues. Germline CDR1 and CDR2: SGHRS and YFSETQ. CDR3 sequence (DNA): TGCGCCAGCAGAGTAACAGCCTCCTACGAGCAGTACTTC. Translation gives CASRVTASYEQYF.

V is TRBV25-1 and J is TRBJ2-7; D may match TRBD1 or TRBD2 (6 bases each). The CDR3 consists of 13 residues. Deletions cut 8 bases from V and 4 bases from J, with 15 bases between. The V gene's germline CDR1 is MGHDK and CDR2 SYGVNS. CDR3 sequence (DNA): TGTGCCAGCTCCCAATCGGGGGCGTACGAGCAGTACTTC. The encoded protein is CASSQSGAYEQYF.

The rearrangement joins TRBV18 to TRBJ2-3; D unresolved. Per germline, CDR1 KGHSH and CDR2 LQKENI. Trimming stripped 0 bases from V and 0 bases from J, with 4 bases between. The CDR3 covers 14 residues. DNA of the CDR3: TGTGCCAGCTCACCACCGGGAAGCACAGATACGCAGTATTTT. This translates into CASSPPGSTDTQYF.

This chain links TRBV19 with TRBJ2-5, with 12 bases aligning to TRBD2. V lost 5 bases to trimming and J lost 3 bases; unmatched junction nucleotides: 10. Germline V gene lookup returns CDR1 LNHDA and CDR2 SQIVND (reference sequence). CDR3 length: 17 residues. CDR3 region: CASSVRKTSGGKETQYF. CDR3 coding DNA: TGTGCCAGTAGTGTGCGAAAGACTAGCGGGGGAAAAGAGACCCAGTACTTC.

This clone was observed a few times. V usage is TRBV10-2 and J usage is TRBJ1-5, with D possibly matching TRBD1 (6 bases). V lost 4 bases, J lost 1 base, and 11 bases lay in between. The CDR3 runs 15 residues. Germline V gives CDR1 WSHSY, CDR2 SAAADI. As DNA, the CDR3 is TGCGCCAGCAGTGCCCGGACAGACAGCAATCAGCCCCAGCATTTT. As protein: CASSARTDSNQPQHF.

The rearrangement uses TRBV7-2 and TRBJ1-3, with D unresolved. Looked up from germline, CDR1 is SGHTA and CDR2 is FQGNSA. Trimming left V 1 base short and J 0 bases short, with 13 bases between. The CDR3 contains 17 residues. As DNA, the CDR3 is TGTGCCAGCAGCTTAGGCCCGCCCAGGACCTCTGGAAACACCATATATTTT. It yields the protein CASSLGPPRTSGNTIYF.